This TCR beta chain appears in the sequencing data of a study of blood T cell repertoires in COVID-19. Study context: Samples came from the United States, Italy and Spain, spanning acute and convalescent COVID-19. Nucleic acid was either cDNA or gDNA, and it came from T cells, B-cell-depleted T cells, or PBMCs.

V was clipped by 0 bases and J by 8 bases, with 8 bases between them. Germline values: CDR1 SGDLS, CDR2 YYNGEE. This CDR3 region has 13 residues. Produced via immunoSEQ multiplex PCR; TCRdb's table is partial and in-frame only. The sample lists about 160,000 clones, 82% seen once, with 20% to 25% in the top ten. The gene calls are TRBV9 and TRBJ2-2, with D perhaps matching TRBD2 (5 bases). Sample: peripheral blood. This sequence originates from a woman aged 80 or older with acute or convalescent COVID-19. CDR3 DNA: TGTGCCAGCAGCGTAGACGGGGAGGGGGAGCTGTTTTTT. Translated, it gives CASSVDGEGELFF.